The 10 T cell receptor beta chains in this list originate from one sample, sequenced in a study of T cell responses to AZD1222 COVID-19 vaccine. Measured with immunoSEQ multiplex PCR; TCRdb has only the in-frame clones, and not every one. The profile shows about 120,000 clones, roughly 89% of them singletons. Specimen: peripheral blood, collected on day 0 of AZD1222 vaccination. The origin of the receptors is an adult in good health.

The genes are TRBV30 and TRBJ2-3; D unresolved. Germline V CDR1 and CDR2: GTSNPN, SVGIG (reference sequence). Trimming cost V 0 bases and J 2 bases, with 12 bases left between them. This CDR3 is 15 amino acids long. This chain's CDR3 is CAWSVRGTFTDTQYF. In DNA, the CDR3 is TGTGCCTGGAGTGTACGTGGTACTTTCACAGATACGCAGTATTTT. Full variable domain (outside the CDR3, taken from reference TRBV30 and TRBJ2-3): SQTIHQWPATLVQPVGSPLSLECTVEGTSNPNLYWYRQAAGRGLQLLFYSVGIGQISSEVPQNLSASRPQDRQFILSSKKLLLSDSGFYLCAWSVRGTFTDTQYFGPGTRLTVL.

This chain's CDR3 is CASSTVGLADGDEQFF. The CDR3 DNA is TGTGCCAGCAGTACGGTCGGACTAGCGGACGGCGATGAGCAGTTCTTC. V usage is TRBV28 and J usage is TRBJ2-1; TRBD2 matches 10 bases. J gave up 8 bases and V 5 bases, and 12 bases lay outside the gene matches. CDR1 and CDR2 (germline): MDHEN, SYDVKM. CDR3 size: 16 residues.

This chain joins TRBV19 and TRBJ2-2; no definite D call. The CDR3 spans 13 residues. Germline loops: CDR1 LNHDA, CDR2 SQIVND (reference sequence). V lost 7 bases and J 3 bases, leaving 9 bases between the germline ends. The CDR3 loop is CASIRPYTGELFF. For the CDR3, the DNA is TGTGCCAGTATTCGACCCTACACCGGGGAGCTGTTTTTT.

This clone occurred once. The chain combines TRBV2 with TRBJ1-5; TRBD1 is a possible D gene (5 bases). The V end lost 7 bases, the J end lost 8 bases, and 18 bases lay between the germline ends. This CDR3 is 14 amino acids long. From germline, CDR1 is SNHLY and CDR2 FYNNEI. The CDR3 DNA sequence: TGTGCCAGCACGGGACTTGGGGTCGATAAGCCCCAGCATTTT. It translates to CASTGLGVDKPQHF.

The rearrangement joins TRBV25-1 to TRBJ2-7; weak D call: TRBD1 (5 bases). The CDR3 totals 12 residues. The V end lost 0 bases, the J end lost 13 bases, and 13 bases lay between the germline ends. In germline, CDR1 is MGHDK, CDR2 SYGVNS. Written as DNA, the CDR3 is TGTGCCAGCAGTGAATATGGGGCGGCGGTCTACTTC. It is translated as CASSEYGAAVYF.

The chain couples TRBV6-6 to TRBJ1-1; D ambiguous. V shed 6 bases and J shed 8 bases, with 16 bases lying between them. The CDR3 extends over 13 amino acids. The germline CDR1 and CDR2 sequences are MNHNY and SVGAGI (reference sequence). CDR3 in DNA: TGTGCCAGCAGCCTTACGGGCCGGGAAGAAGCTTTCTTT. Protein: CASSLTGREEAFF.

V and J are TRBV11-1 and TRBJ1-6; TRBD1 agrees at 9 bases. Germline lookup yields CDR1 SGHAT and CDR2 FQDESV (reference sequence). Trimming at V came to 5 bases and at J to 10 bases, leaving 6 bases not matched to a gene. This CDR3 is built from 14 residues. CDR3 in amino acids: CASSEGTGMSPLHF. The CDR3 region has the DNA TGTGCCAGCAGCGAAGGGACAGGGATGTCACCCCTCCACTTT.

The V call is TRBV11-2, the J call TRBJ2-2; a possible D gene is TRBD2 (6 bases). In germline, CDR1 is SGHAT, CDR2 FQNNGV. The CDR3 has 15 residues. V was clipped by 3 bases and J by 0 bases, with 8 bases between them. In DNA, the CDR3 is TGTGCCAGCAGCTTTTTAGCGGCGAACACCGGGGAGCTGTTTTTT. Protein product: CASSFLAANTGELFF.

Only a few counts were recorded for this clone. The genes are TRBV2 and TRBJ2-1, with D uncertain. In germline, CDR1 is SNHLY, CDR2 FYNNEI. V lost 4 bases and J lost 4, with 11 bases in between. The CDR3 is made up of 14 amino acids. DNA of the CDR3: TGTGCCAGCAGTGGATCCCTGAGATACAATGAGCAGTTCTTC. It codes for CASSGSLRYNEQFF.

The chain links TRBV30 to TRBJ1-4, with 8 bases aligning to TRBD1. The CDR3 spans 12 residues. Germline V gene lookup returns CDR1 GTSNPN and CDR2 SVGIG (reference sequence). V trimming: 6 bases; J trimming: 5 bases; junction bases outside the gene matches: 2. CDR3 DNA sequence: TGTGCCTGTCGACAGGGGAATGAAAAACTGTTTTTT. Its protein is CACRQGNEKLFF.